This T cell receptor (beta chain) was retrieved from a study of CD8 T cells in ankylosing spondylitis. The study's findings and limits: Peripheral blood held disease-linked clones only at relatively low frequency, and these were CD8+. From matched ankylosing spondylitis synovial fluid, disease-linked clones were reportedly recovered at significantly enriched levels. Certain motif variants had earlier appeared in reactive arthritis synovial fluid and blood. One TCR beta motif, made up of several highly homologous variants, appeared characteristic of ankylosing spondylitis blood.

This CDR3 contains 16 residues. The J segment lost 7 bases and the V segment lost 4 bases, leaving 10 bases of the junction unmatched. CDR1 is SGHTA, CDR2 FQGNSA, per germline. In this sample, this clonotype turned up a few times. The target antigen is unknown. Molecular-barcoded quantitative 5'-RACE produced these TCR beta libraries. One entry per CDR3 protein, called by TCRdb with MiXCR from the 5' RACE reads. The table has over 700,000 distinct CDR3 sequences, 19% seen once; the top ten hold about 20%. This receptor was taken from a male donor with ankylosing spondylitis. The sample was blood, either unsorted or a sorted T cell fraction (not recorded which). The J gene is TRBJ1-2, the V gene TRBV7-2; 12 bases fit TRBD1. CDR3: CASSSRTGTGGFGYTF. The DNA of the CDR3 is TGTGCCAGCAGCTCCAGGACCGGGACAGGGGGCTTTGGCTACACCTTC.